Below, one T cell receptor (beta chain) is given with its context. No cognate antigen has been identified for it. Base-call qualities are not available, and no considerably larger clone is one nucleotide away. Its CDR3 holds 11 amino acids, cysteine through phenylalanine. This entry keeps only the CDR3 DNA: 33 bases, framed from base 1. The germline V gene (reference sequence) supplies CDR1 LNHDA and CDR2 SQIVND. Deletion took 10 bases off V and 6 bases off J, with a span of 12 bases between the germline ends. The sample comes from a study of cytomegalovirus exposure and HLA in healthy donors (dated by TCRdb to about 2017). Describing the broader study: In an earlier analysis of about 560 of the donors, 276 Gb of sequence data and 117 million unique TCR beta sequences from 180 million or so T cells were reported. An early release covering 550 to 650 HLA-typed donors comprised approximately 300 gigabases of sequencing data and 85 million or so unique TCR sequences. Of the roughly 400 genotyped donors, 70% to 90% were placed in the genetic ancestry cluster associated with self-reported Caucasian donors. The study aimed to test whether signatures of past pathogen exposure could be identified by cataloging public T cell receptors. Using immunosequencing, the study profiled T cell repertoires from 640 or so subjects and related those repertoires to cytomegalovirus serostatus. A separate validation cohort of over a hundred different subjects was used in addition to the roughly 670-subject first cohort. High-throughput TCR immunosequencing, statistical association of individual TCRs with disease status, and machine learning were combined to predict cytomegalovirus infection status. A later analysis re-analyzed previously published TCR beta repertoires from roughly 630 donors and added high-resolution HLA genotyping to study TCR occurrence patterns. The later analysis used no new phenotypic data to find candidate immune exposures, relying instead on TCR beta sequences and their occurrence across donors. In an earlier analysis of 500 to 650 of the donors, high-throughput TCR beta sequencing was used to judge whether each TCR beta V gene segment behaved as functional or pseudogenic. Donor age, sex, ethnicity and CMV serostatus were compiled together with the repertoire data. A later genetic analysis used genome-wide SNP genotypes for about 60% of the roughly 700 donors, treating that subset as a discovery cohort. All discovery cohort repertoires had been generated using a single sequencing platform. Class I and class II HLA loci were covered by the typing at four-digit resolution. Typing coverage differed by locus: A, B, C, DRB1 and DQB1 were typed in roughly 620-630 donors, DQA1 in around 500, DPA1 in 600 to 610, and DPB1 in about 450. A few DR-DQ haplotypes were handled as single units for association and clustering because linkage in the cohort was strong. Among several hundred genotyped donors of the cohort, an average of about 220,000 unique TCR beta nucleotide sequences was sequenced per donor, of which about 19% were non-productive. The study at large found these results: Because the 87-base-pair reads could not distinguish some IMGT-functional V segments, including TRBV6-2 and TRBV6-3, those segments were excluded. Linkage disequilibrium might explain the correlated functional status among segregating V segments, but an unknown experimental factor could not be excluded. In both the original and validation cohorts, the classifier was reported to diagnose cytomegalovirus status with high specificity and sensitivity. An earlier analysis of roughly 570 of the donors showed that most TCR beta V segments appeared in productive rearrangements either about 90% or about 30% of the time, which broadly matched IMGT annotations. Most CMV-associated TCR beta chains appeared to be HLA-restricted in a later analysis, and the HLA associations seemed to be driven largely by CMV exposure. When HLA alleles, especially DR and DQ, strongly co-occurred, TCR associations were difficult to assign to individual alleles. In the study, 150 to 200 TCR beta chains were listed as associated with cytomegalovirus. In a later analysis, around 15,000 TCR beta sequences were associated with specific HLA alleles at a false discovery rate of 0.05. Because counts were too low, 15 to 20 rarely observed V segments, including chromosome 9 orphons, were left out of the earlier analysis of several hundred of the donors. In vitro tests confirmed that a few of the cytomegalovirus-associated TCR beta chains recognize cytomegalovirus antigens. According to the authors, the approach could potentially be generalized to other disease states and immunological phenotypes. A later analysis reported that several top co-occurrence clusters appeared linked to parvovirus B19, influenza, CMV and Epstein-Barr virus. Roughly uniform sequencing depth across donors was assumed in presence/absence analyses, although this assumption may not hold. In this cohort, only TCR beta chains were sequenced, and detectable features were limited by the absence of alpha or paired-chain data. A later analysis found that HLA-associated TCR beta chains were more clonally expanded and had lower generation probabilities than equally common non-associated chains. CMV serostatus was the only immune exposure information available for the cohort. In a later analysis, TCR association rates were found to vary across HLA loci, with the most associated TCRs seen for DRB1 alleles and the fewest for HLA-C alleles. A cluster of highly shared sequence variants was judged likely to represent a technical artifact of the sequencing pipeline. Most TCR sequences were observed very rarely across donors, whereas some public TCRs were present in many individuals. A further reported finding was that TCR beta sequences accurately predicted the HLA-A and HLA-B alleles for most subjects in the first cohort. An association between a missense DCLRE1C variant and V-gene and J-gene trimming of TCR beta chains was found in a later genetic analysis and replicated in an independent cohort. Because HLA typing was missing for some donors at each locus, association tests included only the typed subset. According to a later genetic analysis, donors in an Asian-associated ancestry cluster had fewer N-insertions in productive TCRs than the roughly 700-donor mean.

The method behind the library was the immunoSEQ multiplex PCR assay. A mixture of 60 forward primers for TCR Vbeta segments and 13 reverse primers for TCR Jbeta segments was used in the multiplex PCR. Amplification of the CDR3 region of rearranged TCR beta genes was performed with a multiplex PCR assay on genomic DNA. The amplified TCR beta libraries were sequenced on the Illumina HiSeq System as 87-base-pair reads. Per the source publication's procedure: A later analysis tallied 70 million to 100 million unique TCR beta chains across the 640 or so repertoires, and approximately 12 million of those chains were shared by two or more donors. Raw reads were error-corrected and collapsed into unique sequences with a nearest-neighbor algorithm that merged closely related sequences to remove PCR and sequencing errors. To assign V, D and J gene segments, CDR3 sequences were aligned to IMGT reference sequences. For a sequence to be retained, a match of at least six nucleotides to both a V gene segment and a J gene segment was required. Rearrangements were called productive when the CDR3 lacked stop codons and stayed in frame with V and J; all others were non-productive. CDR3 was defined according to IMGT convention as the region running from the second conserved V-encoded cysteine to the conserved J-encoded phenylalanine. Sequences without an unambiguous match to a single V gene segment were excluded from the earlier analysis of 450 to 750 of the donors. An earlier analysis of fewer than 650 of the donors classified V segments as functional when productive rearrangements were above 56.7% and as segregating when the standard deviation between donors was above 5%. To diagnose cytomegalovirus status from the catalog of TCR beta chain sequences, a statistical classification framework was built. In a later analysis, V and J genes were assigned by comparing TCR nucleotide sequences against IMGT/GENE-DB human TR gene sequences. A later analysis assigned CDR3 sequences and most-parsimonious VDJ recombination scenarios with the TCRdist pipeline. In a later analysis, each TCR beta chain was defined by its CDR3 amino acid sequence together with its V-gene family, and reads lacking a unique V-gene family were excluded. A later analysis removed nearly 600 highly shared, low-generation-probability nucleotide sequences to deal with suspected cross-contamination and a sequencing artifact. In a later analysis, a clonal expansion index was calculated for each public chain from normalized within-repertoire ranks of inferred template counts. In a later analysis, generation probabilities were computed with a VDJ recombination model fitted to out-of-frame rearrangements, and the resulting probabilities were checked against IGoR. Hypergeometric tests were used in a later analysis to score TCR-TCR, TCR-HLA and TCR-CMV co-occurrence, with a repertoire-size bias correction applied to the TCR pairs. To estimate false discovery rates, a later analysis permuted the HLA or CMV assignments 20 times. In a later analysis, co-occurring TCRs were grouped using DBSCAN, and TCRdist sequence similarity was added for clustering within HLA-allele-positive subsets. Co-occurrence clustering excluded repertoires with fewer than 30,000 or more than 120,000 public chains, plus five with anomalous nucleotide sharing. The table comes from immuneACCESS by way of TCRdb, which keeps in-frame sequences with V and J called. Part of the clones is missing from these tables; in studies checked, under half for an unresolved V gene and the rest for unknown reasons. From that table come the V and J calls and clone size; the DNA was used to work out D and trimming. Across this sample there are 110,000 to 150,000 clones, with 75% to 85% seen only once. Roughly 4.8% of the sample rests with the top ten.

The cohort consisted of hundreds of healthy bone marrow donors. Cohort members were all nominally healthy when sampled, although unrecorded immune exposures were likely present. The donor tested CMV seronegative and was one of the 352 seronegative cohort members. A peripheral blood sample was provided by each donor, and peripheral blood mononuclear cells were used for TCR beta sequencing. Genomic DNA extraction from the blood cell samples was performed with the Qiagen DNeasy Blood Extraction Kit. This sequence originates from a man aged 35-49 years in good health and CMV-seronegative. Recombination connected TRBV19 to TRBJ1-2; TRBD1 could be the D gene, as 6 bases match. Specimen: PBMCs. The CDR3 loop reads CATGRGNGYTF. In nucleotides, the sequence is TGTGCCACCGGCAGGGGTAATGGCTACACCTTC.